This T cell receptor (beta chain) was identified in a study of shared clonotypes between healthy human individuals. The V gene's germline CDR1 is SGHRS and CDR2 YFSETQ. Trimming removed 2 bases at V and 1 base at J, with 15 bases between. The CDR3 has 16 residues. Each subset's genomic DNA was split evenly across several immunoSEQ plates. Profiling relied on immunoSEQ multiplex PCR, and the TCRdb table lists in-frame clones only, not all of them. The sample lists about 380,000 clones; approximately 96% were seen once. What CD8 memory combined were CD45RO+ cells and CCR7-negative CD45RA+ TemRA cells. Notes on the study in general: Clonotypes which were not shared had lower generation probabilities than clonotypes that all four donors shared.

Details on this clone: Its specificity is not known.

Sequencing input: memory CD8+ T cells sorted from blood. The subset was: CD45RO+ cells pooled with CCR7-negative TemRA cells. This clonotype originated in a man between 25 and 39 years old in good health. The genes are TRBV5-1 and TRBJ1-1; D not certain. CDR3 bases: TGCGCCAGCAGCTTTTTTCCAGACACAGCGAACACTGAAGCTTTCTTT. It specifies CASSFFPDTANTEAFF.